This T cell receptor (beta chain) was sequenced during a study of blood T cell repertoires in COVID-19. The wider study: Material from acute and convalescent COVID-19 was sourced from the United States, Italy and Spain.

Germline V lookup: CDR1 SEHNR, CDR2 FQNEAQ (reference sequence). The CDR3 sequence is 16 residues long. V was clipped by 5 bases and J by 4 bases, with 21 bases between them. Source study methods: Nucleated cell counts were estimated from reference gene primer amplification. Only in-frame clones appear in the TCRdb table, and some are missing; sequencing was by immunoSEQ multiplex PCR. V and J calls and clone size follow that table, whereas D and trimming were derived from the DNA. The data show some 57,000 clones, around 90% seen once. This sequence originates from a man aged 50 to 59 with active COVID-19. The specimen was peripheral blood. The chain joins TRBV7-9 to TRBJ2-7, with D tentatively TRBD2 (7 bases). CDR3 DNA sequence: TGTGCCAGCAGCGGACCCGGGGGGCTGTCTACTTACGAGCAGTACTTC. It specifies CASSGPGGLSTYEQYF.